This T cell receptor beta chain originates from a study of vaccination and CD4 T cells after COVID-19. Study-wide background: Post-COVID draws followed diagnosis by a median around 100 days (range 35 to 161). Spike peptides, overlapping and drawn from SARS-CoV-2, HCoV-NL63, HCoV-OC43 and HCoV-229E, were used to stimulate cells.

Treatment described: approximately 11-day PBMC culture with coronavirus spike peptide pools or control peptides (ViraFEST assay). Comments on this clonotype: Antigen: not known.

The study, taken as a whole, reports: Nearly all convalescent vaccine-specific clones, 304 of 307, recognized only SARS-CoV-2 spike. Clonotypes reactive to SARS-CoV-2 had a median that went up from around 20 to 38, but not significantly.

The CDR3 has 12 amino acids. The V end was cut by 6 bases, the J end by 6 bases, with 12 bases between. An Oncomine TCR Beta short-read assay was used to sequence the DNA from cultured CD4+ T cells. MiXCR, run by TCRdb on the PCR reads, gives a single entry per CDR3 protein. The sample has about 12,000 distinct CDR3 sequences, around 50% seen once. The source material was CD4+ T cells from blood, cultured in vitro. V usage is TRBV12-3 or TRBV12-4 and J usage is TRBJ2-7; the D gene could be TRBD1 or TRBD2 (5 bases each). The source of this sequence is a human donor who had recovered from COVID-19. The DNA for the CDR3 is TGTGCCAGCAGGGGGGACCTCCGCGAGCAGTACTTC. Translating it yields CASRGDLREQYF.